This T cell receptor beta chain was captured by sequencing in a study of blood T cells in healthy people across ages. Points from the study as a whole: Among T cells, TCR beta diversity per million cells dropped roughly linearly as age rose. Naive CD4+ cell counts and diversity both ran higher in long-lived than in aged donors. Nothing was known about donor CMV status, and this possibly confounded expanded clonotype changes.

The CDR3 contains 14 residues. V gave up 1 base and J gave up 4 bases, with 10 bases separating them. Per the germline V gene, CDR1 is SGHDN and CDR2 is FVKESK. A sample-barcoded 5' primer and a J-beta primer mix were used in a second PCR of roughly 6 to 12 cycles. Each TCR beta cDNA got a 12-nucleotide random molecular identifier. TCRdb passed the 5' RACE reads through MiXCR, listing each CDR3 protein once. The repertoire holds some 690,000 distinct CDR3 sequences, with 22% as singletons. About this clonotype itself: Its antigen is undetermined.

V gene TRBV14 combines with J gene TRBJ1-2; D ambiguous. The sequencing sample was made of blood. This receptor was identified in a man between 70 and 80 years old in good health. The CDR3 DNA reads as TGTGCCAGCAGCCAAGCGAGGCAGACCTATGGCTACACCTTC. As protein: CASSQARQTYGYTF.